The 22 T cell receptor beta chains below were found in one sample sequenced in a study of identical twins. TCRdb itself ran the 5' RACE reads through MiXCR, one entry per CDR3 protein. The sample holds about 690,000 distinct CDR3 sequences, around 21% seen once. This sample also appeared in a second study, on T cells expressing NK-cell markers.

Sequencing used PBMCs. These receptors all stem from a woman aged 18-29 years in good health.

The gene calls are TRBV7-2 and TRBJ2-7; D is unresolved. Germline V lookup: CDR1 SGHTA, CDR2 FQGNSA. This CDR3 region has 11 residues. The V gene lost 4 bases and the J gene lost 8 bases, with 9 bases spanning the gap. CDR3 nucleotides: TGTGCCAGCAGCTCCCGACGGCAGCAGTACTTC. Translating it yields CASSSRRQQYF.

This clonotype has more than one count but fewer than ten. This chain uses TRBV20-1 with TRBJ2-3; D uncertain. The CDR3 is 14 amino acids. The germline gives CDR1 DFQATT, CDR2 SNEGSKA (reference sequence). Deletions cut 3 bases from V and 2 bases from J, with 12 bases between. CDR3 in amino acids: CSASSLVVTDTQYF. CDR3 bases: TGCAGTGCTAGCTCCCTAGTTGTCACAGATACGCAGTATTTT.

This clonotype came up many times. The J gene is TRBJ2-7, the V gene TRBV29-1, with D possibly TRBD1 on 5 matching bases. Germline V gene data show CDR1 as SQVTM and CDR2 as ANQGSEA. Trimming removed 4 bases at V and 5 bases at J, with 18 bases between. The CDR3 sequence is 14 residues long. This CDR3 is CSVGAGAWGNEQYF. Here the CDR3 DNA reads TGCAGCGTTGGTGCTGGGGCCTGGGGAAACGAGCAGTACTTC.

The V and J genes are TRBV5-5 and TRBJ2-7, with 8 nucleotides matching TRBD2. This CDR3 is 14 amino acids long. Per the germline V gene, CDR1 is SGHKS and CDR2 is YYEKEE (reference sequence). V shed 4 bases and J 5 bases; nucleotides not matched to a gene: 8. The CDR3 DNA reads TGTGCCAGCAGCCCGGGACTAGACAGCGACGAGCAGTACTTC. As protein: CASSPGLDSDEQYF. The variable domain in full, completed from reference TRBV5-5 and TRBJ2-7, reads DAGVTQSPTHLIKTRGQQVTLRCSPISGHKSVSWYQQVLGQGPQFIFQYYEKEERGRGNFPDRFSARQFPNYSSELNVNALLLGDSALYLCASSPGLDSDEQYFGPGTRLTVT.

This CDR3 is CAISESGPSQETQYF. CDR3 DNA: TGTGCCATCAGTGAGTCGGGGCCCAGCCAAGAGACCCAGTACTTC. The V and J genes are TRBV10-3 and TRBJ2-5; perhaps TRBD1 as D (5 bases). Trimming left V 0 bases short and J 1 base short, with 9 bases between. Per germline, CDR1 ENHRY and CDR2 SYGVKD. This CDR3 has 15 residues.

This clonotype occurred a few times. This rearrangement joins TRBV7-7 to TRBJ2-3; D perhaps matches TRBD2 (5 bases). Trimming removed 5 bases from V and 1 base from J, with 19 bases in between. Per germline, CDR1 SSHAT and CDR2 FNYEAQ (reference sequence). This CDR3 spans 17 amino acids. The CDR3 sequence: CASSKLRSGLGTDTQYF. CDR3 DNA: TGTGCCAGCAGCAAACTTAGAAGCGGTCTGGGCACAGATACGCAGTATTTT.

V and J are TRBV20-1 and TRBJ2-1; 12 nucleotides agree with TRBD2. After removal of 4 bases from V and 8 bases from J, the junction contained 6 bases not matched to a gene. The CDR3 has 14 residues. From germline, CDR1 is DFQATT and CDR2 SNEGSKA (reference sequence). The CDR3: CSAMTSGRVHEQFF. The CDR3 coding sequence is TGCAGTGCTATGACTAGCGGGAGAGTCCATGAGCAGTTCTTC.

This clonotype was picked up many times. The chain uses TRBV20-1 and TRBJ1-1; the D is unclear. The V end was cut by 1 base, the J end by 3 bases, with 12 bases between. This CDR3 has 14 residues. The V gene's germline CDR1 is DFQATT and CDR2 SNEGSKA (reference sequence). The CDR3 coding sequence is TGCAGTGCTAGAGTAGGAGGACTTGACACTGAAGCTTTCTTT. Amino acids: CSARVGGLDTEAFF.

The rearrangement links TRBV29-1 to TRBJ2-1; 11 bases fit TRBD2. J gave up 10 bases and V 7 bases, and 9 bases lay outside the gene matches. CDR3 size: 13 residues. Germline V CDR1 and CDR2: SQVTM, ANQGSEA. Here the CDR3 DNA reads TGCAGCGGCCGGCTAGCGGGGGGTTGGGAGCAGTTCTTC. This codes for CSGRLAGGWEQFF.

This clonotype was seen more than once but under ten times. The chain recombines TRBV20-1 with TRBJ2-1; 8 bases map to TRBD2. The junction had 10 bases not matched to a gene; V was cut back by 6 bases and J by 0 bases. The CDR3 contains 16 residues. The germline V gene has CDR1 DFQATT and CDR2 SNEGSKA (reference sequence). The CDR3 DNA is TGCAGTGCCCGAGGTCTAGCGGGTTACTCCTACAATGAGCAGTTCTTC. Translated, it gives CSARGLAGYSYNEQFF.

This clonotype was detected only a few times. The J gene is TRBJ2-3, the V gene TRBV15; D gene ambiguous. The V end lost 8 bases, the J end lost 5 bases, and 14 bases lay between the germline ends. The CDR3 sequence is 13 residues long. Germline CDR1 and CDR2: LNHNV and YYDKDF (reference sequence). The CDR3 DNA reads TGTGCCACCGGCGAGAGGCGGATAGATACGCAGTATTTT. Encoded protein: CATGERRIDTQYF.

The chain recombines TRBV7-9 with TRBJ1-2; D gene uncertain. The germline V and J ends were trimmed by 1 base and 7 bases, with 10 bases remaining between them. This CDR3 spans 13 amino acids. CDR1 and CDR2 (germline): SEHNR, FQNEAQ (reference sequence). The CDR3 sequence is CASSLVGVTGYTF. CDR3 coding DNA: TGTGCCAGCAGCTTAGTTGGCGTGACTGGCTACACCTTC. The full variable domain, rest sourced from reference TRBV7-9 and TRBJ1-2, is DTGVSQNPRHKITKRGQNVTFRCDPISEHNRLYWYRQTLGQGPEFLTYFQNEAQLEKSRLLSDRFSAERPKGSFSTLEIQRTEQGDSAMYLCASSLVGVTGYTFGSGTRLTVV.

This clonotype was recorded a few times. V and J are TRBV5-6 and TRBJ2-7; D gene ambiguous. The CDR3 totals 14 residues. From germline, CDR1 is SGHDT and CDR2 YYEEEE. V lost 0 bases and J lost 2, with 9 bases in between. Here the CDR3 reads CASSLVGPTYEQYF. In nucleotides, the CDR3 is TGTGCCAGCAGCTTGGTTGGGCCAACCTACGAGCAGTACTTC. Together with reference TRBV5-6 and TRBJ2-7, the CDR3 gives the full variable domain: DAGVTQSPTHLIKTRGQQVTLRCSPKSGHDTVSWYQQALGQGPQFIFQYYEEEERQRGNFPDRFSGHQFPNYSSELNVNALLLGDSALYLCASSLVGPTYEQYFGPGTRLTVT.

In its sample, this clonotype was seen a few times. This chain joins TRBV7-9 and TRBJ2-7, with TRBD2 matching over 7 bases. The CDR3 sequence is 13 residues long. Looked up from germline, CDR1 is SEHNR and CDR2 is FQNEAQ (reference sequence). V shed 8 bases, J shed 6 bases, and the junction held 10 bases outside the gene matches. The CDR3 nucleotides are TGTGCCAGCTGTCTGACGTCGGGGGGCGAGCAGTACTTC. Its translation is CASCLTSGGEQYF.

This clonotype occurred a few times. This chain links TRBV29-1 with TRBJ1-2; D is unresolved. The germline CDR1 and CDR2 sequences are SQVTM and ANQGSEA. The CDR3 extends over 11 amino acids. Trimming pared 6 bases from V and 1 base from J, leaving 6 bases between. The CDR3 region has the DNA TGCAGCGTGCCCGGTAACTATGGCTACACCTTC. Protein product: CSVPGNYGYTF.

The chain is built from TRBV12-3 or TRBV12-4 and TRBJ1-1, with D hard to call. This CDR3 spans 13 amino acids. V lost 2 bases and J 7 bases, leaving 11 bases between the germline ends. The CDR3 region is CASSLIGVGEAFF. In DNA, the CDR3 is TGTGCCAGCAGTTTAATCGGGGTCGGTGAAGCTTTCTTT.

This clonotype was seen only a few times. The J gene is TRBJ2-2, the V gene TRBV4-3, with TRBD2 identical over 11 bases. Germline-derived CDR1 and CDR2 are LGHNA and YSLEER. V trimming: 1 base; J trimming: 3 bases; junction bases outside the gene matches: 10. The CDR3 runs 19 residues. CDR3 nucleotides: TGCGCCAGCAGCCAAGGCATTATAACTAGCGGGAGAGACACCGGGGAGCTGTTTTTT. Encoded protein: CASSQGIITSGRDTGELFF.

V and J are TRBV30 and TRBJ2-1, with D uncertain. Germline CDR1 GTSNPN, CDR2 SVGIG (reference sequence). The CDR3 has 12 amino acids. The V end was cut by 3 bases, the J end by 8 bases, with 11 bases between. CDR3 amino acids: CAWSQPQDEQFF. The CDR3 DNA follows: TGTGCCTGGAGCCAACCCCAGGATGAGCAGTTCTTC.

The chain joins TRBV7-9 to TRBJ2-2; TRBD2 might be the D (6 bases). V lost 5 bases and J 3 bases, leaving 13 bases between the germline ends. The CDR3 is 15 amino acids. Per germline, CDR1 SEHNR and CDR2 FQNEAQ (reference sequence). CDR3 bases: TGTGCCAGCAGCGGGATAGGGAGGCACACCGGGGAGCTGTTTTTT. Translation gives CASSGIGRHTGELFF.

The rearrangement uses TRBV6-5 and TRBJ2-5, with D possibly being TRBD1 (6 bases). From germline, CDR1 is MNHEY and CDR2 SVGAGI. This CDR3 contains 13 residues. Trimming cost V 2 bases and J 7 bases, with 11 bases left between them. The CDR3 DNA is TGTGCCAGCAGTTACGAGTCCAGGGGGACCCAGTACTTC. This gives the protein CASSYESRGTQYF.

This clonotype was seen at least ten times. The rearrangement links TRBV9 to TRBJ2-2; the D gene is possibly TRBD2 (6 bases). The germline V gene has CDR1 SGDLS and CDR2 YYNGEE. The V and J ends lost 7 bases and 7 bases respectively, with 14 bases between them. This CDR3 is built from 13 residues. Here the CDR3 DNA reads TGTGCCAGCCAACATTGGGAGGACGGGGAGCTGTTTTTT. Its translation is CASQHWEDGELFF. Supplemented by reference TRBV9 and TRBJ2-2, the full variable domain reads DSGVTQTPKHLITATGQRVTLRCSPRSGDLSVYWYQQSLDQGLQFLIQYYNGEERAKGNILERFSAQQFPDLHSELNLSSLELGDSALYFCASQHWEDGELFFGEGSRLTVL.

This clonotype has only a few counts. The chain links TRBV7-9 to TRBJ1-5; D remains ambiguous. V was trimmed by 1 base and J by 6 bases, leaving 10 bases between them. Germline V gene data show CDR1 as SEHNR and CDR2 as FQNEAQ (reference sequence). The CDR3 is 14 amino acids. CDR3 nucleotides: TGTGCCAGCAGCTTAGGGCAGTGGGGTCAGCCCCAGCATTTT. Its translation: CASSLGQWGQPQHF.